Listed below are T cell receptor beta chains from one sample, sequenced in a study of T cell responses to AZD1222 COVID-19 vaccine. Using immunoSEQ multiplex PCR, the repertoire was profiled, and TCRdb retains in-frame clones only, with some absent. The sample records around 110,000 clones, roughly nine tenths being singletons. This material consisted of peripheral blood, taken on day 0 of AZD1222 vaccination. The source is an adult in good health. Both conserved end residues are part of each CDR3. The D gene is left open where the match is weak. Size values are once, few and many counts, or a class for expanded clones, and some rows have none.

clone_size d_call cdr3_length j_call v_call cdr3_nt cdr3_aa
NA NA 15 TRBJ2-5 TRBV9 TGTGCCAGCAGCATATCCTACAGGGATGGGGAGACCCAGTACTTC CASSISYRDGETQYF
NA NA 17 TRBJ2-7 TRBV4-1 TGCGCCAGCAGCCGGGGCCCGCCGGACAGCCAACTGGGGGAGCAGTACTTC CASSRGPPDSQLGEQYF
NA TRBD1 15 TRBJ2-5 TRBV4-1 TGCGCCAGCAGCCAATTCCGGGACAGACAAGAGACCCAGTACTTC CASSQFRDRQETQYF
NA TRBD2 17 TRBJ2-4 TRBV28 TGTGCCAGCAGCCGCTTGTGGGACTACCTAGCCAAAAACATTCAGTACTTC CASSRLWDYLAKNIQYF
NA NA 13 TRBJ2-3 TRBV29-1 TGCAGCGTCGGGGGACTGGACACAGATACGCAGTATTTT CSVGGLDTDTQYF
few NA 15 TRBJ2-2 TRBV7-3 TGTGCCAGCAGCTTAATTGCAGGGGCCGGCGGGGAGCTGTTTTTT CASSLIAGAGGELFF
few NA 13 TRBJ2-1 TRBV30 TGTGCCTGGAGTGTTGGGCTAGCTAATGAGCAGTTCTTC CAWSVGLANEQFF
once NA 12 TRBJ1-6 TRBV30 TGTGCCTGGTCCACCCATAGAGCACCCCTCCACTTT CAWSTHRAPLHF
once NA 12 TRBJ1-1 TRBV7-2 TGTGCCAGCAGCCTAGCAGAGACTTCAGCTTTCTTT CASSLAETSAFF
NA TRBD2 14 TRBJ2-5 TRBV6-2/TRBV6-3 TGTGCCAGCAGCCGGGGACTAGTTAAGCAGACCCAGTACTTC CASSRGLVKQTQYF
NA TRBD2 14 TRBJ2-1 TRBV27 TGTGCCAGCAATAGCGGGGGGGCTCACAATGAGCAGTTCTTC CASNSGGAHNEQFF
NA NA 17 TRBJ2-6 TRBV18 TGTGCCAGCTCACCGGGGCCCAGGACTGCTGGGGCCAACGTCCTGACTTTC CASSPGPRTAGANVLTF
NA NA 15 TRBJ2-1 TRBV6-4 TGTGCCAGCAGTGCAGGGGTCCATCCGGGCAATGAGCAGTTCTTC CASSAGVHPGNEQFF
NA NA 13 TRBJ1-2 TRBV6-2/TRBV6-3 TGTGCCAGCAGTTCCGGACGTATCTATGGCTACACCTTC CASSSGRIYGYTF
NA NA 14 TRBJ1-2 TRBV7-2 TGTGCCAGCAGCCCCGCAAGGTGGGTTAGCGGCTACACCTTC CASSPARWVSGYTF
NA TRBD1 16 TRBJ2-7 TRBV24-1 TGTGCCACCAGTGACACAGGGACAGGGAAGTACGACGAGCAGTACTTC CATSDTGTGKYDEQYF